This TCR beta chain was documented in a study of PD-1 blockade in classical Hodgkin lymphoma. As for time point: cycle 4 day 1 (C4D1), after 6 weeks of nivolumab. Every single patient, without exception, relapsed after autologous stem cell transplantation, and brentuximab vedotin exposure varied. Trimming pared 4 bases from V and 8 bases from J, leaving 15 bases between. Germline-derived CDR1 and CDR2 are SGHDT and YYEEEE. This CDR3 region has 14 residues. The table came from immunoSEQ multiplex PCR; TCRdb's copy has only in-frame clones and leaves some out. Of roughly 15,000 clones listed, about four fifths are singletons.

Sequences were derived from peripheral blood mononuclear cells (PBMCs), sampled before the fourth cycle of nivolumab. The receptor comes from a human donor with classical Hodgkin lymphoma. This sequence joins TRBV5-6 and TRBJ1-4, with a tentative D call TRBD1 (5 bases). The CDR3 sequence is CASSTGLGLEKLFF. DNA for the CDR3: TGTGCCAGCAGCACGGGGCTTGGACTCGAAAAACTGTTTTTT.